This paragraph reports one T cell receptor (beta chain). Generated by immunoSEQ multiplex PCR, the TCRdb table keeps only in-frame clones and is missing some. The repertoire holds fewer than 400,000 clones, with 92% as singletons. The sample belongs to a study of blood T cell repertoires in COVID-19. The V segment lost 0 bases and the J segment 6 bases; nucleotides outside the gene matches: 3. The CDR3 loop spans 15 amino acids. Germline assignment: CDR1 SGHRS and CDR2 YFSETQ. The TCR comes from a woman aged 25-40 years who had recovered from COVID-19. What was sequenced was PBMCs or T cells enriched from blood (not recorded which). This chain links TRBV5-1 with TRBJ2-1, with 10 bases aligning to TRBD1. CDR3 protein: CASSLEGQGRNEQFF. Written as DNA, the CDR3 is TGCGCCAGCAGCTTGGAGGGACAGGGGCGCAATGAGCAGTTCTTC.